These 23 T cell receptor beta chains came from one sample sequenced in a study of blood T cell repertoires in COVID-19. Repertoires were generated with immunoSEQ multiplex PCR, while TCRdb's copy carries only in-frame clones and drops some. This sample yields 150,000 to 200,000 clones, of which 76% are seen a single time; about 15% belongs to the top ten. Sequenced input: PBMCs or T cells enriched from blood (not recorded which). Receptors originate from a woman between 50 and 59 years old with acute COVID-19.

A single count supports this clone. This chain joins TRBV27 and TRBJ2-6; D not certain. Germline V gene sequence: CDR1 MNHEY, CDR2 SMNVEV (reference sequence). This CDR3 is built from 14 residues. V lost 3 bases, J lost 0 bases, and 3 bases lay in between. The CDR3: CASSFSSGANVLTF. The DNA for the CDR3 is TGTGCCAGCAGTTTCTCCTCTGGGGCCAACGTCCTGACTTTC. The full variable domain, rest sourced from reference TRBV27 and TRBJ2-6, is EAQVTQNPRYLITVTGKKLTVTCSQNMNHEYMSWYRQDPGLGLRQIYYSMNVEVTDKGDVPEGYKVSRKEKRNFPLILESPSPNQTSLYFCASSFSSGANVLTFGAGSRLTVL.

The V and J genes are TRBV28 and TRBJ1-6; 9 positions match TRBD1. After removal of 5 bases from V and 9 bases from J, the junction contained 5 bases not matched to a gene. Germline CDR1 and CDR2: MDHEN and SYDVKM. The CDR3 extends over 14 amino acids. The CDR3 region has the DNA TGTGCCAGCAGTCCCGGACAGGGGAGTTCACCCCTCCACTTT. It codes for CASSPGQGSSPLHF.

This chain links TRBV4-3 with TRBJ2-6, with D possibly being TRBD1 (6 bases). The germline V and J ends were trimmed by 3 bases and 2 bases, with 14 bases remaining between them. The CDR3 consists of 17 residues. Germline CDR1 and CDR2: LGHNA and YSLEER. CDR3 sequence (DNA): TGCGCCAGCAGCCAGGGCAGGGGACGACCTGGGGCCAACGTCCTGACTTTC. Encoded protein: CASSQGRGRPGANVLTF.

Concerning this clone itself: Other DNA sequences from this sample encode an identical CDR3 as well. The V and J genes are TRBV18 and TRBJ2-3, with 12 bases that match TRBD1. V gave up 3 bases and J gave up 6 bases; unmatched junction bases: 4. This CDR3 contains 15 residues. CDR1 KGHSH and CDR2 LQKENI come from the germline V gene. The CDR3, as DNA: TGTGCCAGCTCACCCGGGACAGGGGGCGCGGATACGCAGTATTTT. The encoded protein is CASSPGTGGADTQYF.

V usage is TRBV18 and J usage is TRBJ1-5; 9 positions agree with TRBD1. The length of the CDR3 is 17 residues. V lost 4 bases to trimming and J lost 1 base; unmatched junction nucleotides: 8. Per germline, CDR1 KGHSH and CDR2 LQKENI. The CDR3 DNA reads as TGTGCCAGCTCACTTTCTCCGGGACAGGGAAGCAATCAGCCCCAGCATTTT. Its protein is CASSLSPGQGSNQPQHF.

The chain couples TRBV4-1 to TRBJ2-5; 10 positions agree with TRBD2. V was pared by 2 bases and J by 3 bases, with 3 bases of the junction left unmatched. Germline V CDR1 and CDR2: MGHRA, YSYEKL. The length of the CDR3 is 15 residues. The CDR3 region is CASSQSGGAEETQYF. CDR3 sequence (DNA): TGCGCCAGCAGCCAAAGCGGGGGGGCCGAAGAGACCCAGTACTTC.

V usage is TRBV27 and J usage is TRBJ1-3; possibly TRBD1 for D (5 bases). The germline gives CDR1 MNHEY, CDR2 SMNVEV (reference sequence). V was shortened by 2 bases and J by 8 bases, with 13 bases between the two germline ends. The CDR3 has 14 amino acids. The CDR3: CASSLQAGWDTIYF. The CDR3, as DNA: TGTGCCAGCAGTTTACAGGCAGGGTGGGACACCATATATTTT.

The chain has TRBV7-2 and TRBJ1-2; 12 bases fit TRBD1. The CDR3 is 16 residues long. Per the germline V gene, CDR1 is SGHTA and CDR2 is FQGNSA. Germline trimming cut 8 bases from V and 8 bases from J; bases unmatched to any gene: 15. The CDR3 DNA follows: TGTGCCAGCGAGGGACAGGGGGCCTCATGGGGCATAGGCTACACCTTC. It yields the protein CASEGQGASWGIGYTF.

The sample holds a few counts of this clone. J is TRBJ2-5 and V is TRBV7-2; 12 positions match TRBD2. Germline V gene data show CDR1 as SGHTA and CDR2 as FQGNSA. After removal of 1 base from V and 4 bases from J, the junction contained 7 bases not matched to a gene. There are 17 residues in the CDR3. The chain's CDR3 is CASSLGLGLAGSETQYF. The CDR3 DNA is TGTGCCAGCAGCTTAGGATTAGGACTAGCGGGGTCAGAGACCCAGTACTTC.

With respect to this clone: The identical CDR3 is also encoded by other nucleotide sequences in the sample. The chain recombines TRBV5-1 with TRBJ1-5; D may be TRBD1 (5 bases). Germline lookup yields CDR1 SGHRS and CDR2 YFSETQ. Trimming left V 3 bases short and J 2 bases short, with 12 bases between. This CDR3 is built from 15 residues. CDR3 residues: CASSWGGGGNQPQHF. CDR3 bases: TGCGCCAGCAGCTGGGGTGGGGGGGGCAATCAGCCCCAGCATTTT.

This clone was picked up a small number of times. The V and J genes are TRBV30 and TRBJ2-3; no clear D. Germline values: CDR1 GTSNPN, CDR2 SVGIG (reference sequence). This CDR3 comprises 15 residues. Trimming removed 0 bases at V and 2 bases at J, with 12 bases between. The CDR3 coding sequence is TGTGCCTGGAGTGTAAACAGTCTCAACACAGATACGCAGTATTTT. It yields the protein CAWSVNSLNTDTQYF.

V and J are TRBV6-5 and TRBJ1-2; D unclear. CDR1 MNHEY and CDR2 SVGAGI come from the germline V gene. Trimming left V 7 bases short and J 0 bases short, with 9 bases between. This CDR3 comprises 13 residues. For the CDR3, the DNA is TGTGCCAGCACCGAGGATGCTAACTATGGCTACACCTTC. The encoded protein is CASTEDANYGYTF.

This clone was seen only once. This same CDR3 is encoded by further DNA sequences in the sample. This chain uses TRBV7-9 with TRBJ1-5, with a tentative D call TRBD1 (5 bases). This CDR3 region has 14 residues. Germline loops: CDR1 SEHNR, CDR2 FQNEAQ (reference sequence). V was clipped by 2 bases and J by 2 bases, with 7 bases between them. The CDR3 spells CASSLTGGNQPQHF. DNA of the CDR3: TGTGCCAGCAGCTTAACGGGGGGCAATCAGCCCCAGCATTTT.

The chain recombines TRBV4-2 with TRBJ2-5; TRBD1 matches 12 bases. This CDR3 is built from 16 residues. V was clipped by 2 bases and J by 5 bases; unmatched bases: 6. CDR1 and CDR2 (germline): LGHNA, YNFKEQ. The CDR3 here is CASSQRDRGRWETQYF. DNA of the CDR3: TGTGCCAGCAGCCAACGGGACAGGGGGCGCTGGGAGACCCAGTACTTC.

The rearrangement joins TRBV5-1 to TRBJ2-2, with 9 bases aligning to TRBD2. The V gene end was trimmed by 1 base and the J gene end by 4 bases; junction bases not matched to a gene: 11. This CDR3 is built from 18 residues. Germline lookup yields CDR1 SGHRS and CDR2 YFSETQ. CDR3 in DNA: TGCGCCAGCAGCTTGTCATCCTCTGCGGGGGGGTCCACCGGGGAGCTGTTTTTT. The encoded protein is CASSLSSSAGGSTGELFF. Filled out from reference TRBV5-1 and TRBJ2-2, the complete variable domain reads KAGVTQTPRYLIKTRGQQVTLSCSPISGHRSVSWYQQTPGQGLQFLFEYFSETQRNKGNFPGRFSGRQFSNSRSEMNVSTLELGDSALYLCASSLSSSAGGSTGELFFGEGSRLTVL.

This chain's CDR3 is CASSPFEGAYF. In nucleotides, the CDR3 is TGTGCCAGCAGCCCATTCGAAGGAGCATATTTT. This rearrangement joins TRBV9 to TRBJ1-3; D unclear. V was pared by 4 bases and J by 15 bases, with 14 bases between. Germline CDR1 reads SGDLS; CDR2 reads YYNGEE. CDR3 size: 11 residues.

This chain connects TRBV13 to TRBJ2-6, with D perhaps matching TRBD1 (6 bases). CDR1 PRHDT and CDR2 FYEKMQ come from the germline V gene (reference sequence). Trimming pared 3 bases from V and 3 bases from J, leaving 12 bases between. The CDR3 length is 16 residues. CDR3: CASSFQGSYGANVLTF. Written as DNA, the CDR3 is TGTGCCAGCAGCTTTCAGGGGTCGTATGGGGCCAACGTCCTGACTTTC.

There are a few counts of this clone. The CDR3 sequence is CASSLGQGVRETQYF. In DNA form, the CDR3 reads TGTGCCAGCAGCTTGGGACAGGGGGTGAGGGAGACCCAGTACTTC. V is TRBV5-5 and J is TRBJ2-5; 9 bases are shared with TRBD1. Germline-derived CDR1 and CDR2 are SGHKS and YYEKEE (reference sequence). The CDR3 length is 15 residues. Germline trimming cut 0 bases from V and 5 bases from J; bases unmatched to any gene: 5.

The genes are TRBV13 and TRBJ1-5, with a tentative D call TRBD1 (6 bases). Trimming shortened V by 0 bases and J by 5 bases, and 11 bases separated the two germline ends. Germline lookup yields CDR1 PRHDT and CDR2 FYEKMQ (reference sequence). The CDR3 totals 15 residues. Written as DNA, the CDR3 is TGTGCCAGCAGCTTAGGCGCCACAGGGTATCAGCCCCAGCATTTT. It codes for CASSLGATGYQPQHF.

The rearrangement links TRBV19 to TRBJ2-2; a possible D gene is TRBD2 (6 bases). Germline V gives CDR1 LNHDA, CDR2 SQIVND (reference sequence). V shed 2 bases and J shed 1 base, with 8 bases lying between them. This CDR3 is 15 amino acids long. The CDR3 bases are TGTGCCAGTAGTATACCGGGACTGAACACCGGGGAGCTGTTTTTT. Its translation is CASSIPGLNTGELFF.

This clone has a single count. The conserved phenylalanine or tryptophan normally closing the CDR3 is absent here, so this likely arose from a read error. Because the CDR3's place on the DNA is in doubt, the DNA is left out and the CDR3 is given as listed by TCRdb. The chain uses TRBV6-1 and TRBJ1-2; the tabulated D call, TRBD1, remains unverified against the DNA. The germline CDR1 and CDR2 sequences are MNHNS and SASEGT. The CDR3 is 11 residues long, ends included. The CDR3 protein is CASSEDGRPSS.

The chain's CDR3 is CASRRSDGNTIYF. CDR3 nucleotide sequence: TGTGCCAGTAGGAGGTCCGACGGGAACACCATATATTTT. J is TRBJ1-3 and V is TRBV19; D is unclear. Germline V gene lookup returns CDR1 LNHDA and CDR2 SQIVND (reference sequence). The CDR3 length is 13 residues. Trimming left V 6 bases short and J 7 bases short, with 13 bases between.

V usage is TRBV11-2 and J usage is TRBJ2-5; 12 nucleotides align to TRBD2. V dropped 4 bases and J dropped 5; count of bases not matched to a gene: 5. The CDR3 loop spans 15 amino acids. Germline V gives CDR1 SGHAT, CDR2 FQNNGV. The CDR3 DNA follows: TGTGCCAGCAGCTCTCTAGCGGGGGGGCGGGAGACCCAGTACTTC. Its translation: CASSSLAGGRETQYF.